These 2 T cell receptor beta chains were all obtained from the same sample, sequenced in a study of cytomegalovirus exposure and HLA in healthy donors. The PCR used 60 Vbeta and 13 Jbeta primers. Here immunoSEQ multiplex PCR was the method, and the copy in TCRdb shows in-frame clones only, minus some. Of 100,000 to 150,000 clones listed, 75% to 85% are singletons. The material sequenced was PBMCs. These receptors were obtained from a girl aged 2-15 years in good health and CMV-seronegative.

This sequence joins TRBV19 and TRBJ2-1; a weak D match, TRBD2 (5 bases). Germline V gives CDR1 LNHDA, CDR2 SQIVND (reference sequence). The CDR3 covers 15 residues. V was cut by 4 bases and J by 0 bases, with 10 bases left in between. CDR3 sequence: CASSRADPSYNEQFF. The CDR3 bases are TGTGCCAGTAGTAGAGCGGACCCCTCCTACAATGAGCAGTTCTTC.

This clone was recorded a few times. The rearrangement links TRBV25-1 to TRBJ1-1; tentatively, D is TRBD1 (6 bases). CDR1 is MGHDK and CDR2 is SYGVNS in the germline V gene. This CDR3 is built from 14 residues. Trimming left V 3 bases short and J 5 bases short, with 13 bases between. The CDR3 sequence is CASSEDSLGTEAFF. The CDR3 DNA reads as TGTGCCAGCAGTGAGGACAGTTTGGGGACTGAAGCTTTCTTT.